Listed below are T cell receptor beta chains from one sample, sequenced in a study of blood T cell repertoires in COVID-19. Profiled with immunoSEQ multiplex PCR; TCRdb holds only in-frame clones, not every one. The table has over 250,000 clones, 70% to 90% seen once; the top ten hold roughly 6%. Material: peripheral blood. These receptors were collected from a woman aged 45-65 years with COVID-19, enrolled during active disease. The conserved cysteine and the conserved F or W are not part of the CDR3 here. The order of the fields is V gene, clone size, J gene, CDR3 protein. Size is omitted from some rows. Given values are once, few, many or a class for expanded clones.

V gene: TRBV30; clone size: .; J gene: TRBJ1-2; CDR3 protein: PPMRGRVTYGYT
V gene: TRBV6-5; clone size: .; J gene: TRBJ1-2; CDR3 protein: ASGTVYGYT
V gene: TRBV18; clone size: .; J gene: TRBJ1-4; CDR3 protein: ASSGGVDEKLF
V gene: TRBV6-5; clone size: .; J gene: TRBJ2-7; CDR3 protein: ASSYSNRGVYEQY
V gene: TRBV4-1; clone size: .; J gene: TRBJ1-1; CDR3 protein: ASSQESGGLTEAF
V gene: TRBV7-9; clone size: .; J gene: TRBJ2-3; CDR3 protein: ASSPTGGDTDTQY
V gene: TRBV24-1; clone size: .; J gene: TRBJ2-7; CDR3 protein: ATSVGGSSYEQY
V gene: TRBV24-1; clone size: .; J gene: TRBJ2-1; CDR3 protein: ATSDHWVAGVNEQF
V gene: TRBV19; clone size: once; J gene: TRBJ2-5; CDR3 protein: ASSIWTGGAETQY
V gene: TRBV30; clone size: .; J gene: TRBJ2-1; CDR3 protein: AWIRGFSNEQF
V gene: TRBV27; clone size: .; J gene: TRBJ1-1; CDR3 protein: ASSTVRQALEAF
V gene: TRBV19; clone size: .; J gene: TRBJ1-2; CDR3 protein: ASSRQGGFYGYT
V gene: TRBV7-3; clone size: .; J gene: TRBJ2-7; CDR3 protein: ASSFRDSYEQY
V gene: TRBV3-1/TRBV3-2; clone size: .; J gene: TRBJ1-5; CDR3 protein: ASSQSLFSRQDNQPQH
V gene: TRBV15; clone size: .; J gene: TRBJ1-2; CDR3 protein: ATRSTGSYGYT
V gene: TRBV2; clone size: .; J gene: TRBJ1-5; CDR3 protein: ASSEVQGSSGPQH
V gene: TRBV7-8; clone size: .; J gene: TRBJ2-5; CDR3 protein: ASSLASGRAWETQY
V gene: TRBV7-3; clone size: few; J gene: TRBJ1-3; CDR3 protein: ASSSTDSGNTIY
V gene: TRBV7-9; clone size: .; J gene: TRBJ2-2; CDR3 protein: ASSLGLRRGGELF
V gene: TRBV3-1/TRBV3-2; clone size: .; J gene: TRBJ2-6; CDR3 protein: ASSQGGRSSGANVLT
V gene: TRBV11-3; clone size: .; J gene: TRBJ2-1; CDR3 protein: ASSLGTLSYNEQF
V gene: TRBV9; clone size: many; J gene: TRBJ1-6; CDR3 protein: ASSPRDRGSGGSPLH
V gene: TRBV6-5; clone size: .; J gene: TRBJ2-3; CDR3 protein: ASRSSGSSTDTQY
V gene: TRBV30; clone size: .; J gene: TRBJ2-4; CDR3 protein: AWAGGVDKNIQY
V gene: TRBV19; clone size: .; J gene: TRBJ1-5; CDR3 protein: ASRDSNQPQH
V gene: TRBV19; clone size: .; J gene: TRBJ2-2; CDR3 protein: ASSPGFANTGELF
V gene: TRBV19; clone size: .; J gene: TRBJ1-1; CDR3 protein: ASSIVLGGTEAF
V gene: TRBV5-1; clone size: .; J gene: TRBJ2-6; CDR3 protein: ASSLVPLSSGANVLT
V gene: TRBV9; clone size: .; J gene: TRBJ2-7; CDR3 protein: ASSVGQDLGVYYEQY
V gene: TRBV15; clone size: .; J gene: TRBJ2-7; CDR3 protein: ATSGGRASYEQY
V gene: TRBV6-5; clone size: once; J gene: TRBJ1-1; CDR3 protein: ASSLSPQGGTEAF
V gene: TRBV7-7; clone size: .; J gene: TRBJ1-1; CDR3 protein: ASSPGGAETEAF
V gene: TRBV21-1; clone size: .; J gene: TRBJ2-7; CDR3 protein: ASSKSGTGEDEQY
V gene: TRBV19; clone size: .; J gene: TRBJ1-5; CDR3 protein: ATSLGGSNQPQH
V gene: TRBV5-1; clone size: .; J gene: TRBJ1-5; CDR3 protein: ASSLTGGGNQPQH
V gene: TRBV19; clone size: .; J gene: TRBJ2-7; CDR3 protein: ASSLGTESSYEQY
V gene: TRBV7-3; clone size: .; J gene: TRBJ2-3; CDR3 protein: ASSFMILQGVGTDTQY
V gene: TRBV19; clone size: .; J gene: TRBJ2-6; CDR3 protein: ASRINWDRSGANVLT
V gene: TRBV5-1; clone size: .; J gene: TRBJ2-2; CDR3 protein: ASSLVVGGELF